This T cell receptor (beta chain) came from a study of T cell changes during pregnancy in multiple sclerosis. TCRdb's copy holds only in-frame clones and misses some; the assay was immunoSEQ multiplex PCR. The data contain just under 95,000 clones, about 92% of them singletons. CDR3 size: 17 residues. Germline CDR1 reads SGHTA; CDR2 reads FQGNSA. Trimming took 4 bases from V and 8 from J; bases not matched to a gene: 15. This TCR was sampled from a female donor with multiple sclerosis, enrolled in a pregnancy study. This sequence joins TRBV7-2 and TRBJ2-1; the match to TRBD2 covers 9 bases. The source was peripheral blood, collected in the first trimester of pregnancy. As DNA, the CDR3 is TGTGCCAGCAGCTCAGGCAGGGTGGCTAGCGGGGACGATGAGCAGTTCTTC. This codes for CASSSGRVASGDDEQFF.